This record covers a single T cell receptor beta chain. Its antigen is currently not known. Per-base quality was not reported, and no clone a single base away is much larger than it. Library prep was done by the immunoSEQ multiplex PCR assay. The multiplex PCR relied on a mix of 60 forward primers for TCR Vbeta segments and 13 reverse primers for TCR Jbeta segments. A multiplex PCR assay on genomic DNA amplified the CDR3 region of rearranged TCR beta genes. The amplified TCR beta libraries were sequenced on the Illumina HiSeq System as 87-base-pair reads. On the study's bioinformatics: A later analysis counted some 74 million unique TCR beta chains across the 650 to 800 repertoires, and 9 million to 14 million of these chains were shared by at least two donors. A nearest-neighbor algorithm error-corrected the raw reads and collapsed the reads into unique sequences, merging closely related sequences to remove PCR and sequencing errors. To assign V, D and J gene segments, CDR3 sequences were aligned to IMGT reference sequences. For a sequence to be retained, a match of at least six nucleotides to both a V gene segment and a J gene segment was required. Rearrangements were classified as productive when the CDR3 lacked stop codons and remained in frame with V and J, and all other rearrangements were classified as non-productive. Following IMGT convention, CDR3 was defined as the stretch from the second conserved V-encoded cysteine to the conserved J-encoded phenylalanine. In an earlier analysis of 587 of the donors, sequences lacking an unambiguous match to a single V gene segment were excluded. In an earlier analysis of about 590 of the donors, a V segment was called functional when productive rearrangements were above 56.7%, and segregating when the standard deviation between donors exceeded 5%. A statistical classification framework was built to diagnose cytomegalovirus status from the catalog of TCR beta chain sequences. In a later analysis, TCR nucleotide sequences were compared against IMGT/GENE-DB human TR gene sequences so that V and J genes could be assigned. In a later analysis, CDR3 sequences and most-parsimonious VDJ recombination scenarios were assigned using the TCRdist pipeline. A later analysis defined each TCR beta chain by its CDR3 amino acid sequence plus V-gene family, and excluded reads lacking a unique V-gene family. In a later analysis, a few hundred highly shared, low-generation-probability nucleotide sequences were removed to address suspected cross-contamination and a sequencing artifact. For each public chain, a later analysis derived a clonal expansion index from normalized ranks of inferred template counts within each repertoire. In a later analysis, generation probabilities were computed with a VDJ recombination model fitted to out-of-frame rearrangements, and the resulting probabilities were checked against IGoR. In a later analysis, TCR-TCR, TCR-HLA and TCR-CMV co-occurrence was scored with hypergeometric tests, and a repertoire-size bias correction was applied to TCR pairs. To estimate false discovery rates, a later analysis permuted the HLA or CMV assignments 20 times. In a later analysis, co-occurring TCRs were grouped using DBSCAN, with TCRdist sequence similarity added in when clustering inside HLA-allele-positive subsets. Repertoires with fewer than 30,000 or more than 120,000 public chains were left out of co-occurrence clustering, as were five repertoires with anomalous nucleotide sharing. This immuneACCESS table, as held by TCRdb, lists in-frame sequences with V and J called but not all clones. Of the missing ones, under half trace to an unresolved V gene in checked studies; the others have no known cause. V, J and clone size reflect that table, while D and trimming were determined from the DNA. This sample comprises over 65,000 clones, roughly 73% of them detected only once. Of the sample, approximately 9.8% is held by the ten largest clones.

This record comes from a study of cytomegalovirus exposure and HLA in healthy donors (dated by TCRdb to the late 2010s). A note on the overall study: An earlier analysis of roughly 570 of the donors reported about 300 Gb of sequence data and roughly 120 million unique TCR beta sequences obtained from approximately 180 million T cells. Among 350 to 400 genotyped donors of the cohort, an average of around 240,000 unique TCR beta nucleotide sequences were sequenced per donor, 15% to 20% of them non-productive. The T cell repertoires of 700 or so subjects were profiled by immunosequencing and related to cytomegalovirus serostatus. Typing coverage differed by locus: A, B, C, DRB1 and DQB1 were typed in roughly 629-630 donors, DQA1 in 522, DPA1 in roughly 590, and DPB1 in roughly 470. In an earlier analysis of roughly 540 of the donors, high-throughput TCR beta sequencing was used to judge whether each TCR beta V gene segment behaved as functional or pseudogenic. Donor age, sex, ethnicity and CMV serostatus were collected together with the repertoire data. A later analysis re-examined previously published TCR beta repertoires from just over 650 donors and added high-resolution HLA genotyping to investigate patterns of TCR occurrence. Four to six DR-DQ haplotypes were handled as single units for association and clustering, since linkage in the cohort was strong. Both class I and class II loci were covered by HLA typing, at four-digit resolution. Besides the first cohort of around 670 subjects, a separate validation cohort made up of roughly 130 different subjects was used. To predict cytomegalovirus infection status, the study combined high-throughput TCR immunosequencing, statistical association of individual TCRs with disease status, and machine learning. The study aimed to test whether signatures of past pathogen exposure could be identified by cataloging public T cell receptors. Among the roughly 400 genotyped donors, approximately 77% belonged to the genetic ancestry cluster associated with self-reported Caucasian donors. A later genetic analysis used genome-wide SNP genotypes for about three fifths of the 666 donors, treating that subset as a discovery cohort. Every discovery cohort repertoire had been produced on one sequencing platform. Rather than drawing on any new phenotypic data, the later analysis identified candidate immune exposures from TCR beta sequences and the way those sequences occurred across donors. Approximately 300 gigabases of sequencing data and around 80 million unique TCR sequences made up an early release that covered about 640 HLA-typed donors.

Broad study findings and their caveats: The study listed 170 or so TCR beta chains as associated with cytomegalovirus. Cytomegalovirus status was reported to be diagnosed by the classifier with high specificity and sensitivity in both the original and validation cohorts. A cluster of highly shared sequence variants was judged likely to be a technical artifact of the sequencing pipeline. Some IMGT-functional V segments, including TRBV6-2 and TRBV6-3, could not be distinguished by the 87-base-pair reads and were therefore excluded. In vitro tests confirmed that three of the cytomegalovirus-associated TCR beta chains recognize cytomegalovirus antigens. The presence/absence analyses assumed that sequencing depth was roughly uniform across donors, and that assumption may not be true. The only immune exposure information available for the cohort was CMV serostatus. Several of the top co-occurrence clusters appeared to be linked to parvovirus B19, influenza, CMV and Epstein-Barr virus, according to a later analysis. According to a later genetic analysis, donors in an Asian-associated ancestry cluster had fewer N-insertions in productive TCRs than the roughly 670-donor mean. Correlated functional status among segregating V segments might reflect linkage disequilibrium, but an unknown experimental factor could not be ruled out. V-gene and J-gene trimming of TCR beta chains was associated with a missense DCLRE1C variant in a later genetic analysis, and the association was replicated in an independent cohort. Specific HLA alleles were associated with 15,000 to 20,000 TCR beta sequences at a false discovery rate of 0.05 in a later analysis. In a later analysis, HLA-associated TCR beta chains showed more clonal expansion and lower generation probabilities than non-associated chains that were equally common. Only TCR beta chains were sequenced in this cohort, and the absence of alpha or paired-chain data limited detectable features. According to the authors, the approach could potentially be generalized to other disease states and immunological phenotypes. According to a later analysis, TCR association rates differed among HLA loci, with DRB1 alleles showing the most associated TCRs and HLA-C alleles showing the fewest. A further reported finding was that TCR beta sequences accurately predicted the HLA-A and HLA-B alleles for most subjects in the first cohort. Broadly in line with IMGT annotations, most TCR beta V segments showed up in productive rearrangements about 90% or about 30% of the time in an earlier analysis of 587 of the donors. When HLA alleles, especially DR and DQ, strongly co-occurred, attributing TCR associations to individual alleles was difficult. The earlier analysis of 450 to 700 of the donors excluded roughly 16 rarely observed V segments, including chromosome 9 orphons, because counts were too low. In a later analysis, most CMV-associated TCR beta chains were found to appear HLA-restricted, with HLA associations seemingly driven largely by CMV exposure. HLA typing was unavailable for some donors at each locus, so association tests used only the typed subset. Most TCR sequences were seen in very few donors, while some public TCRs were found in many individuals.

In total, just over 650 healthy bone marrow donors made up the cohort. All cohort members were sampled while nominally healthy, although unrecorded immune exposures were likely present. The donor tested CMV seronegative, placing the donor among the 350 or so seronegative members of the cohort. A peripheral blood sample was provided by each donor, and peripheral blood mononuclear cells were used for TCR beta sequencing. The Qiagen DNeasy Blood Extraction Kit was used to extract genomic DNA from the blood cell samples. According to the germline V gene (reference sequence), CDR1 reads SEHNR and CDR2 reads FQNEAQ. The CDR3, from cysteine to phenylalanine, totals 15 residues. This entry keeps only the CDR3 DNA: 45 bases, framed from base 1. The germline V and J ends show losses of 0 bases and 6 bases respectively, and no gene match explains 3 bases of the junction.

The sequence is built from TRBV7-9 and TRBJ1-5; 9 central nucleotides agree with TRBD1. Input material: PBMCs. This clonotype was obtained from a man aged 35 to 55 in good health and CMV-seronegative. The CDR3 protein sequence reads: CASSLAGQGGQPQHF. The nucleotide sequence is TGTGCCAGCAGCTTAGCGGGACAGGGAGGTCAGCCCCAGCATTTT. The entire variable domain, with the stretches around the CDR3 drawn from the reference TRBV7-9 and TRBJ1-5 proteins, is DTGVSQNPRHKITKRGQNVTFRCDPISEHNRLYWYRQTLGQGPEFLTYFQNEAQLEKSRLLSDRFSAERPKGSFSTLEIQRTEQGDSAMYLCASSLAGQGGQPQHFGDGTRLSIL.